This is a list of T cell receptor beta chains from one sample in a study of spatial heterogeneity in lung cancer. One entry per CDR3 protein results from TCRdb running MiXCR on the 5' RACE reads. The table records 75,000 to 85,000 distinct CDR3 sequences, 15% to 25% of them present only once. The sequenced sample was PBMCs, obtained at surgery. The receptors shown here come from a male donor with early-stage non-small cell lung cancer. Both conserved end residues are part of each CDR3. Fields, in order: V gene, D gene, clone size, J gene, CDR3 protein, CDR3 DNA. A D gene is named only where the DNA matches it firmly. The size entry is marked missing in some rows and otherwise reads once, few, many or a size class.

v_call: TRBV7-8
d_call: -
clone_size: few
j_call: TRBJ1-5
cdr3_aa: CASSGRRQAYSNQPQHF
cdr3_nt: TGTGCCAGCAGCGGGCGTCGACAGGCGTATAGCAATCAGCCCCAGCATTTT

v_call: TRBV20-1
d_call: -
clone_size: few
j_call: TRBJ2-3
cdr3_aa: CSAMSSAKSTDTQYF
cdr3_nt: TGCAGTGCTATGTCCTCAGCGAAGAGCACAGATACGCAGTATTTT

v_call: TRBV3-1
d_call: -
clone_size: -
j_call: TRBJ2-7
cdr3_aa: CASSNPGTGSYEQYF
cdr3_nt: TGTGCCAGCTCAAACCCCGGCACAGGGTCCTACGAGCAGTACTTC

v_call: TRBV5-6
d_call: -
clone_size: -
j_call: TRBJ2-2
cdr3_aa: CASSLLAAMTNTGELFF
cdr3_nt: TGTGCCAGCTCCCTTCTAGCAGCAATGACGAACACCGGGGAGCTGTTTTTT

v_call: TRBV28
d_call: -
clone_size: -
j_call: TRBJ2-7
cdr3_aa: CASRSTAAPYEQYF
cdr3_nt: TGTGCCAGCAGATCTACGGCAGCCCCCTACGAGCAGTACTTC

v_call: TRBV2
d_call: -
clone_size: few
j_call: TRBJ2-3
cdr3_aa: CASSDRRDTQYF
cdr3_nt: TGTGCCAGCAGTGATCGTAGGGATACGCAGTATTTT

v_call: TRBV4-3
d_call: -
clone_size: many
j_call: TRBJ1-5
cdr3_aa: CASSQDRGPQHF
cdr3_nt: TGCGCCAGCAGCCAAGATAGAGGGCCCCAGCATTTT

v_call: TRBV29-1
d_call: -
clone_size: many
j_call: TRBJ2-7
cdr3_aa: CSAHSGYEQYF
cdr3_nt: TGCAGCGCTCACAGTGGCTACGAGCAGTACTTC

v_call: TRBV6-2/TRBV6-3
d_call: -
clone_size: many
j_call: TRBJ2-7
cdr3_aa: CASTSGSHTYEQYF
cdr3_nt: TGTGCCAGCACTTCGGGGAGTCATACCTACGAGCAGTACTTC

v_call: TRBV5-4
d_call: TRBD2
clone_size: -
j_call: TRBJ2-5
cdr3_aa: CASSPPGSGGQETQYF
cdr3_nt: TGTGCCAGCAGCCCGCCGGGGAGCGGGGGGCAAGAGACCCAGTACTTC

v_call: TRBV6-5
d_call: -
clone_size: -
j_call: TRBJ1-2
cdr3_aa: CASSYADGVNYGYTF
cdr3_nt: TGTGCCAGCAGTTACGCCGACGGAGTTAACTATGGCTACACCTTC

v_call: TRBV10-3
d_call: -
clone_size: few
j_call: TRBJ2-2
cdr3_aa: CAISESIALSAGELFF
cdr3_nt: TGTGCCATCAGTGAGTCGATAGCTTTATCGGCCGGGGAGCTGTTTTTT

v_call: TRBV7-8
d_call: -
clone_size: many
j_call: TRBJ2-3
cdr3_aa: CASSLGGAPPDTQYF
cdr3_nt: TGTGCCAGCAGCTTAGGGGGGGCGCCCCCAGATACGCAGTATTTT

v_call: TRBV3-1
d_call: -
clone_size: -
j_call: TRBJ1-2
cdr3_aa: CASSQDWGEYYGYTF
cdr3_nt: TGTGCCAGCAGCCAAGATTGGGGCGAATACTATGGCTACACCTTC

v_call: TRBV3-1
d_call: -
clone_size: -
j_call: TRBJ2-7
cdr3_aa: CASSRGPRNDEQYF
cdr3_nt: TGTGCCAGCAGCCGGGGACCGCGGAACGACGAGCAGTACTTC

v_call: TRBV28
d_call: -
clone_size: many
j_call: TRBJ2-7
cdr3_aa: CASSNPQGWEQYF
cdr3_nt: TGTGCCAGCAGCAATCCGCAGGGCTGGGAGCAGTACTTC

v_call: TRBV21-1
d_call: -
clone_size: few
j_call: TRBJ2-3
cdr3_aa: CASSTLDLADTQYF
cdr3_nt: TGTGCCAGCAGCACATTGGACCTAGCAGATACGCAGTATTTT

v_call: TRBV9
d_call: -
clone_size: -
j_call: TRBJ2-5
cdr3_aa: CASSVAPHTPQYF
cdr3_nt: TGTGCCAGCAGCGTAGCCCCCCACACCCCTCAGTACTTC

v_call: TRBV28
d_call: -
clone_size: many
j_call: TRBJ1-4
cdr3_aa: CASSFGRRPRNEKLFF
cdr3_nt: TGTGCCAGCAGTTTCGGTCGGAGGCCACGGAATGAAAAACTGTTTTTT